This T cell receptor beta chain originates from a study of T-cell reconstitution after alpha-beta-depleted transplantation in children. This clonotype was counted only a few times. Trimming left V 7 bases short and J 6 bases short, with 22 bases between. Per the germline V gene, CDR1 is DFQATT and CDR2 is SNEGSKA (reference sequence). The CDR3 is 14 amino acids. It was with unique molecular identifiers that the TCRbeta library was prepared. A single record per CDR3 protein comes from TCRdb applying MiXCR to the PCR reads. The sample has 500,000 to 650,000 distinct CDR3 sequences; approximately 10% are singletons.

Sequences were derived from PBMCs, mostly from graft donor cells, sampled 180 days after TCRalphabeta/CD19-depleted stem cell transplant. This chain uses TRBV20-1 with TRBJ2-7; the D gene could be TRBD1 or TRBD2 (5 bases each). This sequence was found in a female patient between 2 and 15 years old who had a stem cell transplant for aplastic anemia, so the T cells may come from the graft donor. The CDR3 region is CSVHNRGPPGEQYF. The CDR3 DNA sequence: TGCAGTGTTCATAACCGGGGCCCGCCGGGCGAGCAGTACTTC.